This T cell receptor (beta chain) is drawn from a study of T cell responses to AZD1222 COVID-19 vaccine. This table comes from immunoSEQ multiplex PCR, and its TCRdb copy is limited to in-frame clones, with some not included. The sample records about 150,000 clones, about 92% being singletons. The study, taken as a whole, reports: Spike-specific TCR breadth and depth were elevated following two AZD1222 doses. The donor group comprised mostly white British people and more females; the analysis possibly underestimated clonal diversity. At baseline, seropositivity was found in only six AZD1222 recipients.

The germline gives CDR1 SGHAT, CDR2 FQNNGV. The V segment lost 5 bases and the J segment 2 bases; nucleotides outside the gene matches: 4. The CDR3 runs to 14 residues. In the case of this clone: Its antigen is not identified.

The sequencing used peripheral blood, collected 28 days after the second AZD1222 dose. The clonotype originates from an adult who received the AZD1222 COVID-19 vaccine. V and J are TRBV11-2 and TRBJ2-3, with 7 bases aligning to TRBD1. CDR3 residues: CASSRQGNTDTQYF. The DNA for the CDR3 is TGTGCCAGCAGCAGACAGGGTAACACAGATACGCAGTATTTT.